This TCR beta chain was captured by sequencing in a study of T cell repertoires in cytomegalovirus infection. A word on this clonotype: Antigen: not known.

Germline V CDR1 and CDR2: SGHAT, FQDESV (reference sequence). Between the trimmed V and J ends, which lost 7 bases and 4 bases, there was a span of 21 bases. The length of the CDR3 is 16 residues. TCRdb called the reads again in MiXCR, with one record for every CDR3 protein. The profile shows some 700,000 distinct CDR3 sequences, 30% to 35% of them singletons. This sequence joins TRBV11-1 and TRBJ2-3; no clear D. This TCR was recovered from a human donor in good health (CMV status not recorded). Some clones in this sample may be carry-over from other donors' samples. The sample was cultured PBMCs, taken from culture after CMV antigen stimulation. This chain's CDR3 is CASKLGNVVAPDTQYF. DNA for the CDR3: TGTGCCAGCAAATTAGGGAACGTTGTGGCCCCAGATACGCAGTATTTT.